This T cell receptor (beta chain) was retrieved from a study of cytomegalovirus exposure and HLA in healthy donors. Amplification used 60 Vbeta primers and 13 Jbeta primers. Data came from immunoSEQ multiplex PCR; TCRdb stores just in-frame clones and leaves some out. Of roughly 240,000 clones detected, 82% appear once; the ten largest clones hold roughly 5%. With 0 bases removed from V and 3 bases from J, the gap between germline ends came to 12 bases. The CDR3 totals 15 residues. Germline assignment: CDR1 SNHLY and CDR2 FYNNEI. The source is a woman aged 35 to 49 in good health and CMV-seropositive. V gene TRBV2 combines with J gene TRBJ2-7, with TRBD1 as a possible D gene (5 bases). Sequenced input: PBMCs. The DNA of the CDR3 is TGTGCCAGCAGTGAAGCGCTGGGGCGTGGCTACGAGCAGTACTTC. It encodes CASSEALGRGYEQYF. The full variable domain, rest sourced from reference TRBV2 and TRBJ2-7, is EPEVTQTPSHQVTQMGQEVILRCVPISNHLYFYWYRQILGQKVEFLVSFYNNEISEKSEIFDDQFSVERPDGSNFTLKIRSTKLEDSAMYFCASSEALGRGYEQYFGPGTRLTVT.